Below are 27 T cell receptor beta chains sequenced from a single sample in a study of OX40 agonist ivuxolimab in advanced cancers. Profiling relied on immunoSEQ multiplex PCR, and the TCRdb table lists in-frame clones only, not all of them. Among 32,000 or so clones, approximately 80% were seen once, and the ten largest hold less than 20%. This sample comprised CD4+ or CD8+ T cells sorted from blood, obtained in a trial of the OX40 agonist ivuxolimab. These receptors were taken from an adult with an advanced solid tumor such as melanoma, head and neck, liver or kidney cancer.

The V call is TRBV7-2, the J call TRBJ2-1; TRBD2 aligns across 8 bases. Germline assignment: CDR1 SGHTA and CDR2 FQGNSA. The CDR3 is made up of 14 amino acids. The junction had 7 bases not matched to a gene; V was cut back by 5 bases and J by 7 bases. The CDR3 protein is CASSKSGRQNEQFF. The CDR3 nucleotides read TGTGCCAGCAGCAAAAGCGGGAGACAGAATGAGCAGTTCTTC.

The rearrangement links TRBV19 to TRBJ2-1, with 13 bases aligning to TRBD2. The CDR3 totals 16 residues. Looked up from germline, CDR1 is LNHDA and CDR2 is SQIVND (reference sequence). The trim removed 6 bases at V and 9 bases at J, leaving 11 bases unmatched. The CDR3 DNA follows: TGTGCCAGTAGCCCGACCCTGGGACTAGCGGGAAGTGAGCAGTTCTTC. This sequence encodes CASSPTLGLAGSEQFF.

This clone was seen a single time. CDR3 in amino acids: CASSELDSYNEQFF. The CDR3, as DNA: TGTGCCAGCAGTGAATTGGACAGCTACAATGAGCAGTTCTTC. The chain combines TRBV2 with TRBJ2-1; a possible D gene is TRBD1 (6 bases). This CDR3 is built from 14 residues. Germline assignment: CDR1 SNHLY and CDR2 FYNNEI. V was clipped by 2 bases and J by 3 bases, with 8 bases between them.

This clone was seen a few times. This sequence joins TRBV19 and TRBJ1-5; 10 bases match TRBD1. The germline gives CDR1 LNHDA, CDR2 SQIVND (reference sequence). The CDR3 loop spans 14 amino acids. Unmatched junction bases numbered 6, after V lost 6 bases and J lost 7 bases. CDR3 sequence reads: CASSATGGGQPQHF. The DNA for the CDR3 is TGTGCCAGTAGCGCGACAGGGGGCGGGCAGCCCCAGCATTTT. Drawing the rest from reference TRBV19 and TRBJ1-5, the complete variable domain is DGGITQSPKYLFRKEGQNVTLSCEQNLNHDAMYWYRQDPGQGLRLIYYSQIVNDFQKGDIAEGYSVSREKKESFPLTVTSAQKNPTAFYLCASSATGGGQPQHFGDGTRLSIL.

For the CDR3, the DNA is TGTGCCAGCAGTGATGAAGGACAGGGCGGGAGCATTCAGTACTTC. Translating it yields CASSDEGQGGSIQYF. The rearrangement links TRBV6-4 to TRBJ2-4; a weak D match, TRBD1 (8 bases). Trimming cost V 3 bases and J 9 bases, with 18 bases left between them. CDR3 length equals 15 residues. Germline V gene lookup returns CDR1 MRHNA and CDR2 SNTAGT.

The chain combines TRBV7-2 with TRBJ1-1; TRBD1 aligns across 9 bases. This CDR3 is 14 amino acids long. Germline V CDR1 and CDR2: SGHTA, FQGNSA. V lost 1 base to trimming and J lost 7 bases; unmatched junction nucleotides: 4. CDR3 residues: CASSLVGTGYEAFF. The CDR3 DNA is TGTGCCAGCAGCTTAGTTGGGACAGGGTATGAAGCTTTCTTT.

The chain employs TRBV7-2 and TRBJ1-1; 7 bases are a match to TRBD1. Germline lookup yields CDR1 SGHTA and CDR2 FQGNSA. Unmatched junction bases numbered 10, after V lost 5 bases and J lost 4 bases. This CDR3 has 15 amino acids. CDR3 protein: CASSPRRQGATEAFF. CDR3 in DNA: TGTGCCAGCAGCCCACGACGACAGGGCGCCACTGAAGCTTTCTTT.

Only a few counts were recorded for this clone. The J gene is TRBJ1-1, the V gene TRBV6-4, with D uncertain. The CDR3 has 13 amino acids. V lost 3 bases, J lost 5 bases, and 10 bases lay in between. Per the germline V gene, CDR1 is MRHNA and CDR2 is SNTAGT. The CDR3 reads CASSESTGTEAFF. CDR3 coding DNA: TGTGCCAGCAGTGAATCGACGGGGACTGAAGCTTTCTTT.

The V and J genes are TRBV13 and TRBJ1-1; D is unresolved. Germline values: CDR1 PRHDT, CDR2 FYEKMQ (reference sequence). V was cut by 1 base and J by 1 base, with 4 bases left in between. This CDR3 spans 13 amino acids. CDR3 nucleotides: TGTGCCAGCAGCTTAGCCGGGAACACTGAAGCTTTCTTT. It yields the protein CASSLAGNTEAFF.

In regard to this clone: The junction does not match germline at one end; this may be a read error. V is TRBV4-1 and J is TRBJ2-5; tentatively, D is TRBD1 (5 bases). The CDR3 runs 13 residues. Looked up from germline, CDR1 is MGHRA and CDR2 is YSYEKL. DNA for the CDR3: TGCGCCAGCAGCCAGCCAGGGCAAGGGACCCAGTACTTC. Residues: CASSQPGQGTQYF.

As concerns this clone: The same CDR3 also results from other DNA sequences found in this sample. V usage is TRBV19 and J usage is TRBJ2-3, with D unclear. CDR3 length equals 13 residues. CDR1 and CDR2 from the germline V gene are LNHDA and SQIVND (reference sequence). The V end lost 1 base, the J end lost 1 base, and 3 bases lay between the germline ends. The CDR3 here is CASSIGGTDTQYF. CDR3 coding DNA: TGTGCCAGTAGTATAGGCGGCACAGATACGCAGTATTTT. Full variable domain (rest looked up from reference TRBV19 and TRBJ2-3): DGGITQSPKYLFRKEGQNVTLSCEQNLNHDAMYWYRQDPGQGLRLIYYSQIVNDFQKGDIAEGYSVSREKKESFPLTVTSAQKNPTAFYLCASSIGGTDTQYFGPGTRLTVL.

The chain is built from TRBV29-1 and TRBJ1-2, with D maybe TRBD1 (6 bases). The CDR3 length is 12 residues. The germline V gene has CDR1 SQVTM and CDR2 ANQGSEA. V gave up 7 bases and J gave up 7 bases, with 16 bases separating them. The chain's CDR3 is CSAHLGQSGYTF. In DNA, the CDR3 is TGCAGCGCTCACCTCGGACAGTCTGGCTACACCTTC.

This clone was seen more than once but under ten times. J is TRBJ2-7 and V is TRBV20-1; D uncertain. Between the trimmed V and J ends, which lost 5 bases and 5 bases, there was a span of 7 bases. This CDR3 has 10 residues. Germline assignment: CDR1 DFQATT and CDR2 SNEGSKA (reference sequence). CDR3 sequence: CSARRDEQYF. In nucleotides, the CDR3 is TGCAGTGCTCGTCGAGACGAGCAGTACTTC.

The chain recombines TRBV6-1 with TRBJ1-2, with a weak D call TRBD1 (5 bases). The germline V gene has CDR1 MNHNS and CDR2 SASEGT. V was trimmed by 2 bases and J by 3 bases, leaving 7 bases between them. The CDR3 length is 13 residues. The CDR3 DNA is TGTGCCAGCAGTGAAAAGGGACACTATGGCTACACCTTC. Encoded protein: CASSEKGHYGYTF.

The chain has TRBV7-2 and TRBJ2-3; weak D call: TRBD1 (6 bases). Germline lookup yields CDR1 SGHTA and CDR2 FQGNSA. Trimming took 3 bases from V and 6 from J, leaving 13 bases between them. This CDR3 spans 14 amino acids. For the CDR3, the DNA is TGTGCCAGCAGCTTTCAGGGGAATAGGGATACGCAGTATTTT. The encoded protein is CASSFQGNRDTQYF.

The chain has TRBV7-9 and TRBJ2-2; perhaps TRBD2 as D (5 bases). Trimming took 3 bases from V and 0 from J, leaving 11 bases between them. The CDR3 is 16 residues long. Looked up from germline, CDR1 is SEHNR and CDR2 is FQNEAQ (reference sequence). The CDR3 nucleotides are TGTGCCAGCAGCTTTTACCCGGGGACGAACACCGGGGAGCTGTTTTTT. Amino acid sequence: CASSFYPGTNTGELFF.

CDR3: CASSAAPGWAYEQYF. For the CDR3, the DNA is TGTGCCAGCAGTGCGGCTCCGGGGTGGGCCTACGAGCAGTACTTC. The chain joins TRBV6-1 to TRBJ2-7; TRBD2 might be the D (5 bases). The CDR3 consists of 15 residues. With 4 bases removed from V and 2 bases from J, the gap between germline ends came to 15 bases. Germline CDR1 reads MNHNS; CDR2 reads SASEGT.

This clone was seen more than once but under ten times. The same CDR3 also results from other DNA sequences found in this sample. J is TRBJ1-2 and V is TRBV19; TRBD1 matches at 7 bases. V gave up 8 bases and J gave up 3 bases; unmatched junction bases: 12. From germline, CDR1 is LNHDA and CDR2 SQIVND (reference sequence). This CDR3 is built from 15 residues. In DNA form, the CDR3 reads TGTGCCAGTTCGAAGGAGGGGGCTGGGGACTATGGCTACACCTTC. Protein product: CASSKEGAGDYGYTF.

The V call is TRBV28, the J call TRBJ1-1; possibly TRBD1 for D (6 bases). Trimming cost V 5 bases and J 0 bases, with 10 bases left between them. Germline CDR1 and CDR2: MDHEN and SYDVKM. This CDR3 region has 14 residues. The CDR3 loop is CASSITGLNTEAFF. In DNA, the CDR3 is TGTGCCAGCAGTATAACAGGGTTGAACACTGAAGCTTTCTTT. The full variable domain, with the rest looked up from reference TRBV28 and TRBJ1-1, is DVKVTQSSRYLVKRTGEKVFLECVQDMDHENMFWYRQDPGLGLRLIYFSYDVKMKEKGDIPEGYSVSREKKERFSLILESASTNQTSMYLCASSITGLNTEAFFGQGTRLTVV.

The chain combines TRBV6-1 with TRBJ2-7, with TRBD1 matching 7 bases. Germline lookup yields CDR1 MNHNS and CDR2 SASEGT. The CDR3 extends over 14 amino acids. V lost 7 bases, J lost 3 bases, and 9 bases stayed unmatched. CDR3 sequence: CASTKWAGGYEQYF. The CDR3 region has the DNA TGTGCCAGCACTAAGTGGGCAGGGGGCTACGAGCAGTACTTC.

V is TRBV19 and J is TRBJ1-6; D unclear. CDR3 length equals 13 residues. V was trimmed by 5 bases and J by 7 bases, leaving 9 bases between them. The germline V gene has CDR1 LNHDA and CDR2 SQIVND (reference sequence). The CDR3 loop is CASSAASNSPLHF. CDR3 coding DNA: TGTGCCAGTAGTGCGGCGTCAAATTCACCCCTCCACTTT.

This clone was observed a handful of times. The chain uses TRBV7-2 and TRBJ1-1, with 9 bases fitting TRBD1. The CDR3 runs 14 residues. CDR1 is SGHTA, CDR2 FQGNSA, per germline. J lost 3 bases, V lost 6 bases, and 5 bases had no gene match. CDR3 region: CASRAGTGYTEAFF. The CDR3 nucleotides are TGTGCCAGCAGGGCCGGGACAGGGTACACTGAAGCTTTCTTT. Filled out from reference TRBV7-2 and TRBJ1-1, the complete variable domain reads GAGVSQSPSNKVTEKGKDVELRCDPISGHTALYWYRQSLGQGLEFLIYFQGNSAPDKSGLPSDRFSAERTGGSVSTLTIQRTQQEDSAVYLCASRAGTGYTEAFFGQGTRLTVV.

The chain has TRBV28 and TRBJ2-5, with D perhaps TRBD1 (6 bases). The length of the CDR3 is 13 residues. The germline CDR1 and CDR2 sequences are MDHEN and SYDVKM. The V end was cut by 8 bases, the J end by 0 bases, with 10 bases between. CDR3 bases: TGTGCCAGCTACGACAGGAACCAAGAGACCCAGTACTTC. The encoded protein is CASYDRNQETQYF.

This rearrangement joins TRBV7-2 to TRBJ1-1; 7 positions agree with TRBD1. CDR3 length: 15 amino acids. With 1 base clipped from V and 5 bases from J, the junction kept 7 bases outside the gene matches. Germline CDR1 and CDR2: SGHTA and FQGNSA. CDR3 DNA: TGTGCCAGCAGCTTAGGGTCAGGGGGACGGACTGAAGCTTTCTTT. Its protein is CASSLGSGGRTEAFF. Together with reference TRBV7-2 and TRBJ1-1, the CDR3 gives the full variable domain: GAGVSQSPSNKVTEKGKDVELRCDPISGHTALYWYRQSLGQGLEFLIYFQGNSAPDKSGLPSDRFSAERTGGSVSTLTIQRTQQEDSAVYLCASSLGSGGRTEAFFGQGTRLTVV.

The V and J genes are TRBV27 and TRBJ2-2; the match to TRBD2 covers 10 bases. Germline CDR1 is MNHEY and CDR2 is SMNVEV (reference sequence). CDR3 length: 13 amino acids. V was pared by 7 bases and J by 7 bases, with 3 bases of the junction left unmatched. The CDR3 nucleotides read TGTGCCAGCAAGCGGGAGGGTGGCGGGGAGCTGTTTTTT. This gives the protein CASKREGGGELFF.

This chain links TRBV27 with TRBJ2-7, with TRBD1 matching 10 bases. Germline assignment: CDR1 MNHEY and CDR2 SMNVEV (reference sequence). The trim removed 6 bases at V and 6 bases at J, leaving 5 bases unmatched. This CDR3 has 13 amino acids. CDR3 in DNA: TGTGCCAGCAGACTCCGGACAGGGGGCGAGCAGTACTTC. This codes for CASRLRTGGEQYF.

This clone was recorded a few times. This chain uses TRBV12-5 with TRBJ2-2, with D possibly TRBD1 on 7 matching bases. The V end was cut by 0 bases, the J end by 3 bases, with 11 bases between. This CDR3 comprises 16 residues. Germline V CDR1 and CDR2: LGHNT, FRNRAP. The DNA of the CDR3 is TGTGCTAGTGGTTTGGTTTCAGGGGGGTACACCGGGGAGCTGTTTTTT. This codes for CASGLVSGGYTGELFF. Filled out from reference TRBV12-5 and TRBJ2-2, the complete variable domain reads DARVTQTPRHKVTEMGQEVTMRCQPILGHNTVFWYRQTMMQGLELLAYFRNRAPLDDSGMPKDRFSAEMPDATLATLKIQPSEPRDSAVYFCASGLVSGGYTGELFFGEGSRLTVL.